Listed here is a single TCR beta chain. As yet, its antigen is unknown. Trimming removed 0 bases from V and 3 bases from J, with 12 bases in between. The germline gives CDR1 LNHNV, CDR2 YYDKDF (reference sequence). The CDR3 spans 16 residues. These data are taken from a study of tumor-infiltrating lymphocytes in localized non-small cell lung cancer. Overall study results and limits: Higher tumor T cell infiltration than in uninvolved lung was supported by TCRbeta sequencing.

Clones were read by immunoSEQ multiplex PCR, and TCRdb kept only the in-frame ones, dropping some. In the table there are 21,000 or so clones, about two thirds of which are singletons. The receptor comes from a human donor with non-small cell lung cancer. Sequenced input: lung tumor tissue. The rearrangement joins TRBV15 to TRBJ1-5; D is undetermined. The CDR3 reads CATSRDRAGLNQPQHF. CDR3 DNA sequence: TGTGCCACCAGCAGAGATAGGGCAGGCCTCAATCAGCCCCAGCATTTT.